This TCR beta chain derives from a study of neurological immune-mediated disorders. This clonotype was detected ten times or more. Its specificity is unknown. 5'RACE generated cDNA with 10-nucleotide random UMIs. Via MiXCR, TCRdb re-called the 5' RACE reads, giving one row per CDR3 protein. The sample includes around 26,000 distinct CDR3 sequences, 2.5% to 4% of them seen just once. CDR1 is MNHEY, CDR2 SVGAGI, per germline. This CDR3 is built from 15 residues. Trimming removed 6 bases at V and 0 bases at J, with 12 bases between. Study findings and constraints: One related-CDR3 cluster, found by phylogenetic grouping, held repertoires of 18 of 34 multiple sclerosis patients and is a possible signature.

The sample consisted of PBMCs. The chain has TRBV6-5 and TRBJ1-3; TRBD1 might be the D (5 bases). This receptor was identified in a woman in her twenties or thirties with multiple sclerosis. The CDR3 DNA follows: TGTGCCAGCAGAAGGGACGGAAGCTCTGGAAACACCATATATTTT. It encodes CASRRDGSSGNTIYF.